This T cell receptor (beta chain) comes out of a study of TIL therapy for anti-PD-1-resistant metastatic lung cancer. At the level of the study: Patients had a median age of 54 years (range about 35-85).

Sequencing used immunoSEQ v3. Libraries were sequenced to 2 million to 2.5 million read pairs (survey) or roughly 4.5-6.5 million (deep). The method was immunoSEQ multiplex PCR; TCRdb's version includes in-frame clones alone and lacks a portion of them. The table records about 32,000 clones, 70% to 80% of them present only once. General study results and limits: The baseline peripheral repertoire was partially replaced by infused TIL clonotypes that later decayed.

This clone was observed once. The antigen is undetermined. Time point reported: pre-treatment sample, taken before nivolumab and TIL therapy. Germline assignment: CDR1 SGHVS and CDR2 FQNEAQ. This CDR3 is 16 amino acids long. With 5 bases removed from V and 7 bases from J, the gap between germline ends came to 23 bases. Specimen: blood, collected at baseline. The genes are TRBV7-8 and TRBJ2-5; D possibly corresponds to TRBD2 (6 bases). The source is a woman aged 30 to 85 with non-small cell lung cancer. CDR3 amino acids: CASSVITGSLSVTQYF. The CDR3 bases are TGTGCCAGCAGCGTTATTACCGGGAGCCTGAGCGTGACCCAGTACTTC. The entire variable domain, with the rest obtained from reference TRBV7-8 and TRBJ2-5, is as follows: GAGVSQSPRYKVAKRGQDVALRCDPISGHVSLFWYQQALGQGPEFLTYFQNEAQLDKSGLPSDRFFAERPEGSVSTLKIQRTQQEDSAVYLCASSVITGSLSVTQYFGPGTRLLVL.